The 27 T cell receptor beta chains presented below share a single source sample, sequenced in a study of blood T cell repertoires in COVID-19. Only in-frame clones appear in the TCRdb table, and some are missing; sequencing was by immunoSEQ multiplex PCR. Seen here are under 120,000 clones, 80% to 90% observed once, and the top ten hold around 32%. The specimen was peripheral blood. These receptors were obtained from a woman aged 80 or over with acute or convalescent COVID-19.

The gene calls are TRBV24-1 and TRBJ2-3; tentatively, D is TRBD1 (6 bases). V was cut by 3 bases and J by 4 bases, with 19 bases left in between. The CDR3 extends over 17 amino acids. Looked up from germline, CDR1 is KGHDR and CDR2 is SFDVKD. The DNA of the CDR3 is TGTGCCACCAGTGATCCCTCCCCCGTTGGGGGCCCAGATACGCAGTATTTT. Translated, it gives CATSDPSPVGGPDTQYF.

CDR3 amino acids: CASGGSSYEQYF. In nucleotides, the CDR3 is TGTGCCAGCGGAGGTTCCTCCTACGAGCAGTACTTC. The rearrangement uses TRBV6-5 and TRBJ2-7; D is perhaps TRBD2 (5 bases). The germline gives CDR1 MNHEY, CDR2 SVGAGI. V was shortened by 8 bases and J by 0 bases, with 8 bases between the two germline ends. This CDR3 is 12 amino acids long.

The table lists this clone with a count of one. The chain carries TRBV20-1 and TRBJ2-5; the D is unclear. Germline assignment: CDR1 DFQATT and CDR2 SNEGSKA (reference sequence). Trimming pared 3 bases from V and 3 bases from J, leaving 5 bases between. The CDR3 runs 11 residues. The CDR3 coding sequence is TGCAGTGCTAGTCGAGAAGAGACCCAGTACTTC. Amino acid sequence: CSASREETQYF.

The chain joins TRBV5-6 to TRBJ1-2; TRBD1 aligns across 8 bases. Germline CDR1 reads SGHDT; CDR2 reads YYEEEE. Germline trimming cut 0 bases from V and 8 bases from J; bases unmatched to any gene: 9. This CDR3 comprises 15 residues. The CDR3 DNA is TGTGCCAGCAGCTTGGGGGACAGGACAACCGGCGGCTACACCTTC. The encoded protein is CASSLGDRTTGGYTF.

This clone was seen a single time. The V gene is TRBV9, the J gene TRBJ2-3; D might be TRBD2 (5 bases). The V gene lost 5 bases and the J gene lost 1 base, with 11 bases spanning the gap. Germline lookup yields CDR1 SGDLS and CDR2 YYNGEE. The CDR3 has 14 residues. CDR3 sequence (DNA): TGTGCCAGCAGTCGTATGGGAGGCACAGATACGCAGTATTTT. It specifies CASSRMGGTDTQYF.

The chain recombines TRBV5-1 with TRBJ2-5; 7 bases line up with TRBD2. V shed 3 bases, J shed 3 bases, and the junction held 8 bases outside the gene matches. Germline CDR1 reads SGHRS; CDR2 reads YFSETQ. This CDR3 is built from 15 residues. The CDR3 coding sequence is TGCGCCAGCAGCTGGGGGATGGCGGGGGAAGAGACCCAGTACTTC. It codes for CASSWGMAGEETQYF.

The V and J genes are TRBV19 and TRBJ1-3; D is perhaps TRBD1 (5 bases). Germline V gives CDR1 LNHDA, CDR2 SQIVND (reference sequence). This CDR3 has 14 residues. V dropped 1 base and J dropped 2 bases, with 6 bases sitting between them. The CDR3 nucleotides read TGTGCCAGTAGTATAGGCAGGGCTGGAAACACCATATATTTT. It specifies CASSIGRAGNTIYF. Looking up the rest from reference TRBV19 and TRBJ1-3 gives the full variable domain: DGGITQSPKYLFRKEGQNVTLSCEQNLNHDAMYWYRQDPGQGLRLIYYSQIVNDFQKGDIAEGYSVSREKKESFPLTVTSAQKNPTAFYLCASSIGRAGNTIYFGEGSWLTVV.

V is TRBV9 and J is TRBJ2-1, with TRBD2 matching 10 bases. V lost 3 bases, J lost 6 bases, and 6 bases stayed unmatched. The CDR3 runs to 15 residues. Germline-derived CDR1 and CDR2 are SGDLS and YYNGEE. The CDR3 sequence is CASSESGGAGNEQFF. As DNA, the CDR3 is TGTGCCAGCAGCGAGAGCGGGGGGGCGGGCAATGAGCAGTTCTTC.

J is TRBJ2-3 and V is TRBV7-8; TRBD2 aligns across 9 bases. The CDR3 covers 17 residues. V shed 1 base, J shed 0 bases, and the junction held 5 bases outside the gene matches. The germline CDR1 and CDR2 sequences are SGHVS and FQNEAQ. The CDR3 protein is CASSLGAGGPSTDTQYF. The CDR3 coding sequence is TGTGCCAGCAGCTTAGGGGCGGGGGGGCCGAGCACAGATACGCAGTATTTT.

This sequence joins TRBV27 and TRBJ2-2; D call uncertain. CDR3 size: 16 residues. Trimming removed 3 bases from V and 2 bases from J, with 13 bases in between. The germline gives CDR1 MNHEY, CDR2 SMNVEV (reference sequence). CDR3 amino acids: CASSFMTRPNTGELFF. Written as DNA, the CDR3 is TGTGCCAGCAGTTTCATGACACGGCCTAACACCGGGGAGCTGTTTTTT.

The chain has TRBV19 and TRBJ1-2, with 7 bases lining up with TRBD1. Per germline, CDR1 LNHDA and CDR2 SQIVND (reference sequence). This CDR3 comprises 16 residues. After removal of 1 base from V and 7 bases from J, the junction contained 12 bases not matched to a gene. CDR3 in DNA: TGTGCCAGTAGTATAGCCTCGGCAGTGGCAGGGGGTGGCTACACCTTC. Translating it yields CASSIASAVAGGGYTF.

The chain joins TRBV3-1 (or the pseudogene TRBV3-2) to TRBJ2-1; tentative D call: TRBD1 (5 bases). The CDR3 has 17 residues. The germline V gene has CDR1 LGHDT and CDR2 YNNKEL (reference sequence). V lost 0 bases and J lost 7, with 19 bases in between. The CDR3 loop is CASSQEVAGLPSNEQFF. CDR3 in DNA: TGTGCCAGCAGCCAAGAGGTGGCAGGGCTACCCTCAAATGAGCAGTTCTTC.

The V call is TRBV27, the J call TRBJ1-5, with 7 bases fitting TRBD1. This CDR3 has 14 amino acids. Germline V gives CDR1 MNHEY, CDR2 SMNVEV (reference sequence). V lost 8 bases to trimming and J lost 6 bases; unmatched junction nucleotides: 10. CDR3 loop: CASDRAGVTQPQHF. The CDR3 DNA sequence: TGTGCCAGCGACAGGGCAGGGGTGACTCAGCCCCAGCATTTT.

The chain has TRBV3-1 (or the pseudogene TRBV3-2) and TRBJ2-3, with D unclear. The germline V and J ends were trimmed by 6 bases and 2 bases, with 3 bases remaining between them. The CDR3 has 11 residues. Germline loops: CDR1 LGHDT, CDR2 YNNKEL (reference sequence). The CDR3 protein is CASSLTDTQYF. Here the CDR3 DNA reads TGTGCCAGCAGTCTCACAGATACGCAGTATTTT.

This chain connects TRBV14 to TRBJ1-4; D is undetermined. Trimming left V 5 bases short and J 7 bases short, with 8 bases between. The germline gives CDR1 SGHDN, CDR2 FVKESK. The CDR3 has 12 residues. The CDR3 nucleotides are TGTGCCAGCAGCGCCCGGTTTGAAAAACTGTTTTTT. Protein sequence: CASSARFEKLFF.

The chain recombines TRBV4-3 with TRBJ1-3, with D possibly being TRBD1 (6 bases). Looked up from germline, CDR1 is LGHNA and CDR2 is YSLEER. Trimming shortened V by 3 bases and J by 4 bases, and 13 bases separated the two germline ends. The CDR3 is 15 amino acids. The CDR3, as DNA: TGCGCCAGCAGCCAGCAACAGGGAATGGGAAACACCATATATTTT. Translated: CASSQQQGMGNTIYF.

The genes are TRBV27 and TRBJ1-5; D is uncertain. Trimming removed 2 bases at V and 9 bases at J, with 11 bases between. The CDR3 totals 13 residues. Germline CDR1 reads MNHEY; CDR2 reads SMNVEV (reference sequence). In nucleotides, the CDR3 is TGTGCCAGCAGTTTAGGATTCGGGTGGCCCCAGCATTTT. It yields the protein CASSLGFGWPQHF.

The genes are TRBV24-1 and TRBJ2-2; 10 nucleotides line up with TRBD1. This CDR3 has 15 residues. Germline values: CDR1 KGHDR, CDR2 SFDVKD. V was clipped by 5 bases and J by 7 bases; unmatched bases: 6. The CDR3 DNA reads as TGTGCCACCAGTGCTTCCGGGACAGGGGTCGGGGAGCTGTTTTTT. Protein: CATSASGTGVGELFF.

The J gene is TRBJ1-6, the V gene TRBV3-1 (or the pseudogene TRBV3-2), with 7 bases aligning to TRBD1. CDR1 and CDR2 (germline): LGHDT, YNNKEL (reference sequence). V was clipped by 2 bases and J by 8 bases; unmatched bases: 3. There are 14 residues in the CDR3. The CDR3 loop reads CASSQRGQDSPLHF. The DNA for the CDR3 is TGTGCCAGCAGCCAAAGGGGGCAGGATTCACCCCTCCACTTT.

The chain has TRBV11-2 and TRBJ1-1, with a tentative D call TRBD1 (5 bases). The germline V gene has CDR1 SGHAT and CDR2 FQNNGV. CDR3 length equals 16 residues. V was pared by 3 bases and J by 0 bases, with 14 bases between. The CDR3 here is CASSFMGGHMNTEAFF. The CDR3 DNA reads TGTGCCAGCAGCTTTATGGGAGGACACATGAACACTGAAGCTTTCTTT.

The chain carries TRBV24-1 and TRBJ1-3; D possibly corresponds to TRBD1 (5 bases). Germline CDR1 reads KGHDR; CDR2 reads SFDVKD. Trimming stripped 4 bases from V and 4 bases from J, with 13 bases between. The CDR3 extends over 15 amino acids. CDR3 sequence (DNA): TGTGCCACCAGTGACTCAAGGGGAATAGGAAACACCATATATTTT. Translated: CATSDSRGIGNTIYF.

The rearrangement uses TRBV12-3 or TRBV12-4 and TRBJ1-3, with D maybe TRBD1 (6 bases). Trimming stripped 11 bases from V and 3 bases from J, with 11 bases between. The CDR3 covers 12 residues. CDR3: CALGGNGNTIYF. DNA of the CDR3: TGTGCCTTAGGGGGAAATGGAAACACCATATATTTT.

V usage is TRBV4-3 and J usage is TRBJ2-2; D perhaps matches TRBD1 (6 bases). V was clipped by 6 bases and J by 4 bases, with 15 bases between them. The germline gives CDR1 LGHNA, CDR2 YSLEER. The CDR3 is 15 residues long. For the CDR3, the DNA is TGCGCCAGCAGACAAACGACAGGCGGCACCGGGGAGCTGTTTTTT. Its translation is CASRQTTGGTGELFF.

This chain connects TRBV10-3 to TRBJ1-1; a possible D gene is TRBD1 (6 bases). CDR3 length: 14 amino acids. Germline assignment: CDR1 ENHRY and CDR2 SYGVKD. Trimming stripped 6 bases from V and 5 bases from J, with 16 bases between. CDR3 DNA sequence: TGTGCCATCAGCGAACAGGGTATTGAGACTGAAGCTTTCTTT. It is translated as CAISEQGIETEAFF.

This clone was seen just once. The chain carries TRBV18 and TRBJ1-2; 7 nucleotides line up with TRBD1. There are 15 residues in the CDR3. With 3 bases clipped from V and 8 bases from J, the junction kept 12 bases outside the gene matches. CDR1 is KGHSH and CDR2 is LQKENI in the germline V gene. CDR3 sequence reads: CASSPLPGQSSGYTF. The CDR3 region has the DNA TGTGCCAGCTCACCGCTACCGGGACAGAGTTCGGGCTACACCTTC.

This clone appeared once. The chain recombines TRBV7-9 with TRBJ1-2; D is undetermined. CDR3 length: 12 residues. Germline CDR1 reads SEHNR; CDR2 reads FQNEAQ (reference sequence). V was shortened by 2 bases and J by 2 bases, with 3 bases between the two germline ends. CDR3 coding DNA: TGTGCCAGCAGCTTACTGAACTATGGCTACACCTTC. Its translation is CASSLLNYGYTF.

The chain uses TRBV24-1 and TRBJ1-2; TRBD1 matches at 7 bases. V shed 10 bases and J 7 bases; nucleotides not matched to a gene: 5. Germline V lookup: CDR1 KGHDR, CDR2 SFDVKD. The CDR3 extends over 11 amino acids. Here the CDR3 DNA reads TGTGCCACAAGGGGGCCTCTTGGCTACACCTTC. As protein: CATRGPLGYTF.